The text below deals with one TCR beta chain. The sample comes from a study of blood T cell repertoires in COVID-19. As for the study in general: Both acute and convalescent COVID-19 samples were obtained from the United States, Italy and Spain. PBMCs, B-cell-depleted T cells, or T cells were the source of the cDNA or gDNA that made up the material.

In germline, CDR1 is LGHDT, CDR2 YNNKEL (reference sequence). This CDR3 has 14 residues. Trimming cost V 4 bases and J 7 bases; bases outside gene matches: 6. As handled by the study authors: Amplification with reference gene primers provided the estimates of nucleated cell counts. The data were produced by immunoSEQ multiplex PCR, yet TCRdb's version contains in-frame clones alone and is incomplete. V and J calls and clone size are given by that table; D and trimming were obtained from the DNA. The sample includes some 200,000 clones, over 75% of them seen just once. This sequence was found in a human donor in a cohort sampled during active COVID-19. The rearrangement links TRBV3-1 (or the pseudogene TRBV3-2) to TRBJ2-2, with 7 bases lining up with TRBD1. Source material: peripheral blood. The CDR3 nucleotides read TGTGCCAGCAGCCCGGGACAGCAAGACGGGGAGCTGTTTTTT. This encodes CASSPGQQDGELFF.